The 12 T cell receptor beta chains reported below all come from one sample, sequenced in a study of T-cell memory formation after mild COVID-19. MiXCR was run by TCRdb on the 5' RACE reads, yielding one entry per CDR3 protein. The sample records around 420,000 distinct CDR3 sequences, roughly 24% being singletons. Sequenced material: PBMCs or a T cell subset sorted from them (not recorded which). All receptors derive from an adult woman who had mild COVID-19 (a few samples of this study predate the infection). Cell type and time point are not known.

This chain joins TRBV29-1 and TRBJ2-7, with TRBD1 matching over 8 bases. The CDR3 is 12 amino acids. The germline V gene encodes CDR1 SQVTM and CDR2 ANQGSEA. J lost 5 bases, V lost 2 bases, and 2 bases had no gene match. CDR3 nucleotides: TGCAGCGTTGAATTGGGACAGGACGAGCAGTACTTC. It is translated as CSVELGQDEQYF.

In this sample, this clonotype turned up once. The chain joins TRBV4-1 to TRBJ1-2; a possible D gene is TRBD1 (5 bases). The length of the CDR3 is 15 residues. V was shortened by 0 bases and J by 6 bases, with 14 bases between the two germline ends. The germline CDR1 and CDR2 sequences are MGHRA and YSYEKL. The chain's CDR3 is CASSQEWAGVDGYTF. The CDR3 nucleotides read TGCGCCAGCAGCCAAGAGTGGGCGGGGGTGGATGGCTACACCTTC.

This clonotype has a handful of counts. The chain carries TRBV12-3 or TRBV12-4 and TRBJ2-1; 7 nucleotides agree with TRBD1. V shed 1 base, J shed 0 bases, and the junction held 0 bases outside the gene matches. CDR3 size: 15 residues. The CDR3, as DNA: TGTGCCAGCAGTTTAGAGGGGGCCTCCTACAATGAGCAGTTCTTC. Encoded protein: CASSLEGASYNEQFF.

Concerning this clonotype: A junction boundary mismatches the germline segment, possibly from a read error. Here the CDR3 reads CASSRGLAGVQETQYF. CDR3 coding DNA: TGTGCTAGCAGCCGCGGACTAGCGGGTGTTCAAGAGACCCAGTACTTC. The chain is built from TRBV7-7 and TRBJ2-5, with 11 bases identical to TRBD2. CDR1 SSHAT and CDR2 FNYEAQ come from the germline V gene (reference sequence). The CDR3 sequence is 16 residues long. The variable domain in full, completed from reference TRBV7-7 and TRBJ2-5, reads GAGVSQSPRYKVTKRGQDVTLRCDPISSHATLYWYQQALGQGPEFLTYFNYEAQPDKSGLPSDRFSAERPEGSISTLTIQRTEQRDSAMYRCASSRGLAGVQETQYFGPGTRLLVL.

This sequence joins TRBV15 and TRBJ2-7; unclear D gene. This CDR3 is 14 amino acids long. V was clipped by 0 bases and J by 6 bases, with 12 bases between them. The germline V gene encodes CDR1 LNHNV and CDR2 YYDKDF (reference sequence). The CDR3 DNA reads TGTGCCACCAGCAGAGACGGTTCCTCCCTCGAGCAGTACTTC. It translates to CATSRDGSSLEQYF.

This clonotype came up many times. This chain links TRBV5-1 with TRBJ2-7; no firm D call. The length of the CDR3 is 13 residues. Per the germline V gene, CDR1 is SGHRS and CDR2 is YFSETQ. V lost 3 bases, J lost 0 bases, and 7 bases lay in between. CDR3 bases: TGCGCCAGCAGCTCCCCTAGCTCCTACGAGCAGTACTTC. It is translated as CASSSPSSYEQYF. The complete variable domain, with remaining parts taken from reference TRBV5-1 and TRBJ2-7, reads KAGVTQTPRYLIKTRGQQVTLSCSPISGHRSVSWYQQTPGQGLQFLFEYFSETQRNKGNFPGRFSGRQFSNSRSEMNVSTLELGDSALYLCASSSPSSYEQYFGPGTRLTVT.

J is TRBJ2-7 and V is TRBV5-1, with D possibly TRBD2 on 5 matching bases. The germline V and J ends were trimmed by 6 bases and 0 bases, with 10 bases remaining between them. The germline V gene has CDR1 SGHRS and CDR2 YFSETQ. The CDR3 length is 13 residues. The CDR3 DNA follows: TGCGCCAGCAACCCGGGGAACTCCTACGAGCAGTACTTC. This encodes CASNPGNSYEQYF.

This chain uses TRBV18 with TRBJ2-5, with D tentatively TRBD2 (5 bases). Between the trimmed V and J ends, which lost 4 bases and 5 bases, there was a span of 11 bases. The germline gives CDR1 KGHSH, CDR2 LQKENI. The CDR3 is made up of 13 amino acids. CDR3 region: CASSQSRRETQYF. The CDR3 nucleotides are TGTGCCAGCTCACAGTCCAGGAGGGAGACCCAGTACTTC. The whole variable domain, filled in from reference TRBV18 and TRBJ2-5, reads NAGVMQNPRHLVRRRGQEARLRCSPMKGHSHVYWYRQLPEEGLKFMVYLQKENIIDESGMPKERFSAEFPKEGPSILRIQQVVRGDSAAYFCASSQSRRETQYFGPGTRLLVL.

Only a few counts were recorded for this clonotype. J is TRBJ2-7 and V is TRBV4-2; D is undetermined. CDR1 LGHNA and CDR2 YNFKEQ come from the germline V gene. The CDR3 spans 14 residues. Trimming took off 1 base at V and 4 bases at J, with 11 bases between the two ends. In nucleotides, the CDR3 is TGTGCCAGCAGCCAAGGGCCAGACCCGTACGAGCAGTACTTC. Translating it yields CASSQGPDPYEQYF.

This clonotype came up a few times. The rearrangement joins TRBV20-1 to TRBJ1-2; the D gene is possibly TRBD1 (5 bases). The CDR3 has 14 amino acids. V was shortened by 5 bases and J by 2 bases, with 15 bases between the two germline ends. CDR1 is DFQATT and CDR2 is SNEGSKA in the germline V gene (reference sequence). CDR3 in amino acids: CSAAGRWGNYGYTF. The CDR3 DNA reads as TGCAGTGCTGCGGGCAGGTGGGGGAACTATGGCTACACCTTC.

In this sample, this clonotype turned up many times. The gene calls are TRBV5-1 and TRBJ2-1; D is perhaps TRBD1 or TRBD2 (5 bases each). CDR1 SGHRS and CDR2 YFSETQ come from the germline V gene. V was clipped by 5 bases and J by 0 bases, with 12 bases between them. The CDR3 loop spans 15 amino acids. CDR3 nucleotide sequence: TGCGCCAGCAGTACGGCAGGGAGCTCCTACAATGAGCAGTTCTTC. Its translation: CASSTAGSSYNEQFF.

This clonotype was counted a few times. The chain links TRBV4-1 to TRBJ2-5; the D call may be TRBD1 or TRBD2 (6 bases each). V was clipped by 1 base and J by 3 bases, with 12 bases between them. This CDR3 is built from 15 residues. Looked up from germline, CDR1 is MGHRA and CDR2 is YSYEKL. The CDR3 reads CASSQGGGGEETQYF. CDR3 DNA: TGCGCCAGCAGCCAAGGAGGGGGAGGTGAAGAGACCCAGTACTTC.